The sequence of this T cell receptor (beta chain) was determined in a study of identical twins. Regarding the study as a whole: Invariant T cells like MAIT and iNKT could partly confound the zero-insertion analyses.

This clonotype was picked up a small number of times. Its specificity is unknown. A universal primer site was incorporated via template switching, and the cDNA contained unique molecular identifiers. Via MiXCR, TCRdb re-called the 5' RACE reads, giving one row per CDR3 protein. The sample has roughly 770,000 distinct CDR3 sequences, about 20% seen once. The CDR3 is 15 amino acids. The germline CDR1 and CDR2 sequences are MNHEY and SVGAGI. V was shortened by 0 bases and J by 6 bases, with 12 bases between the two germline ends. A further study also used this sample, focusing on T cells expressing NK-cell markers.

The source of this sequence is a woman aged 18-30 years in good health. The sample taken for sequencing was PBMCs. This rearrangement joins TRBV6-5 to TRBJ2-1; D might be TRBD2 (5 bases). The DNA of the CDR3 is TGTGCCAGCAGTTACTCGCGGGTCAAACGCAATGAGCAGTTCTTC. Encoded protein: CASSYSRVKRNEQFF.